A selection of T cell receptor beta chains follows, all from one sample in a study of cytomegalovirus exposure and HLA in healthy donors. The method was immunoSEQ multiplex PCR; TCRdb's version includes in-frame clones alone and lacks a portion of them. The table includes 150,000 to 200,000 clones, 70% to 80% detected once. Material: PBMCs. The source is a female donor in good health and CMV-seronegative. Each CDR3 is given with its conserved first and last residue. A D gene is named only where the DNA matches it firmly. Clone size is given for some rows only: seen once, a few or many times, or a class if the clone is expanded.

D gene	V gene	J gene	clone size	CDR3 protein	CDR3 DNA
.	TRBV2	TRBJ1-3	.	CASTWSRGRGNTIYF	TGTGCCAGCACTTGGAGCAGGGGAAGGGGAAACACCATATATTTT
TRBD2	TRBV5-4	TRBJ2-1	.	CASSLAGLAGGFEQFF	TGTGCCAGCAGCTTGGCGGGACTAGCGGGGGGGTTTGAGCAGTTCTTC
TRBD1	TRBV30	TRBJ2-2	.	CAWGQGANTGELFF	TGTGCCTGGGGACAGGGGGCGAACACCGGGGAGCTGTTTTTT
.	TRBV4-3	TRBJ2-2	.	CASSQDPWTLLFF	TGCGCCAGCAGCCAAGATCCTTGGACACTCCTGTTTTTT
TRBD1	TRBV13	TRBJ1-3	.	CASSFGRGPLNTIYF	TGTGCCAGCAGCTTCGGCAGGGGGCCCTTAAACACCATATATTTT
TRBD1	TRBV9	TRBJ1-5	few	CASSRGQGGQPQHF	TGTGCCAGCAGCCGAGGACAGGGGGGTCAGCCCCAGCATTTT
TRBD1	TRBV4-2	TRBJ2-7	.	CASSESGTGPYEQYF	TGTGCCAGCAGCGAATCCGGGACAGGGCCCTACGAGCAGTACTTC
.	TRBV29-1	TRBJ1-4	.	CSVERGEDEKLFF	TGCAGCGTTGAACGGGGGGAAGATGAAAAACTGTTTTTT
.	TRBV15	TRBJ2-1	.	CATSRDFYEQFF	TGTGCCACCAGCCGGGACTTTTATGAGCAGTTCTTC
.	TRBV6-1	TRBJ1-2	.	CASSEVGGRSYTF	TGTGCCAGCAGTGAAGTTGGAGGGCGAAGCTACACCTTC
TRBD1	TRBV19	TRBJ1-2	.	CASSMQGTAFSYGYTF	TGTGCCAGTAGTATGCAAGGGACAGCTTTTTCCTATGGCTACACCTTC
.	TRBV28	TRBJ1-3	.	CASSPALRGAGNTIYF	TGTGCCAGCAGTCCCGCCCTGAGAGGTGCTGGAAACACCATATATTTT
.	TRBV5-4	TRBJ1-1	.	CASREGGRRAEAFF	TGTGCCAGCAGAGAGGGAGGACGACGCGCTGAAGCTTTCTTT
TRBD2	TRBV6-5	TRBJ2-5	.	CASSLSGGFETQYF	TGTGCCAGCAGCCTTAGCGGGGGGTTTGAGACCCAGTACTTC
.	TRBV19	TRBJ2-5	.	CASSWPGERETQYF	TGTGCCAGTAGTTGGCCGGGAGAAAGGGAGACCCAGTACTTC
TRBD2	TRBV5-6	TRBJ2-7	few	CASSSPPGLAATYEQYF	TGTGCCAGCAGCTCCCCCCCGGGACTAGCGGCCACCTACGAGCAGTACTTC
TRBD2	TRBV5-1	TRBJ2-5	.	CASRIIATSGGQETQYF	TGCGCCAGCAGAATTATTGCGACTAGCGGGGGTCAAGAGACCCAGTACTTC
.	TRBV27	TRBJ1-2	.	CASMSLVGYGYTF	TGTGCCAGCATGAGTTTAGTTGGCTATGGCTACACCTTC
.	TRBV19	TRBJ1-1	.	CASSVKGDTEAFF	TGTGCCAGTAGTGTTAAGGGAGACACTGAAGCTTTCTTT
.	TRBV9	TRBJ2-7	.	CASSVAQVPYEQYF	TGTGCCAGCAGCGTGGCTCAGGTCCCCTACGAGCAGTACTTC
.	TRBV5-6	TRBJ2-1	.	CASSFLYNEQFF	TGTGCCAGCAGCTTCCTCTACAATGAGCAGTTCTTC
TRBD2	TRBV29-1	TRBJ2-1	.	CSVATFRRESYNEQFF	TGCAGCGTCGCGACCTTTCGGCGGGAGAGTTACAATGAGCAGTTCTTC
.	TRBV30	TRBJ1-2	few	CAGGRDYGYTF	TGTGCCGGCGGCAGGGACTATGGCTACACCTTC
TRBD1	TRBV7-9	TRBJ2-7	.	CASSHLQGTYEQYF	TGTGCCAGCAGCCACTTACAGGGGACGTACGAGCAGTACTTC
.	TRBV21-1	TRBJ2-1	.	CASSTRGSYNEQFF	TGTGCCAGCAGCACCAGGGGCTCCTACAATGAGCAGTTCTTC
.	TRBV28	TRBJ2-7	.	CASSLGGTGSYEQYF	TGTGCCAGCAGTTTAGGAGGGACGGGTTCCTACGAGCAGTACTTC
.	TRBV5-1	TRBJ2-4	.	CASSLNQGIAKNSQYF	TGCGCCAGCAGCTTGAATCAGGGAATAGCCAAAAACAGTCAGTACTTC
TRBD2	TRBV7-2	TRBJ2-5	.	CASSYGLAGGGVQETQYF	TGTGCCAGCAGCTACGGACTAGCGGGAGGAGGGGTACAAGAGACCCAGTACTTC
.	TRBV5-8	TRBJ1-2	.	CASSSPPGNDLSDGYTF	TGTGCCAGCAGCTCCCCCCCGGGAAATGACCTGAGTGATGGCTACACCTTC